This is a list of T cell receptor beta chains from one sample in a study of blood T cell repertoires in COVID-19. Generated by immunoSEQ multiplex PCR, the TCRdb table keeps only in-frame clones and is missing some. The sample carries 100,000 or so clones, 84% recorded once. The sequenced material came from peripheral blood. The receptor source for this set is a man in his 70s with active or convalescent COVID-19. Both conserved end residues are part of each CDR3. Fields, in order: D gene, V gene, clone size, J gene, CDR3 DNA, CDR3 protein. D genes are given only for firm matches. The size of a clone is reported for some rows only, either as once, few or many, or as a class for expanded clones.

.	TRBV19	.	TRBJ1-2	TGTGCCAGTAGTATAAAAACGGTCAGGCCAGTTTATGGCTACACCTTC	CASSIKTVRPVYGYTF
.	TRBV2	.	TRBJ2-1	TGTGCCAGCAGGGATAGCTTTAGCTCCTACAATGAGCAGTTCTTC	CASRDSFSSYNEQFF
TRBD1	TRBV5-1	few	TRBJ1-2	TGCGCCAGCAGCTTGGGGGGACAGGGCTATGGCTACACCTTC	CASSLGGQGYGYTF
.	TRBV2	.	TRBJ1-5	TGTGCCAGCAGAGGACATCCTAGCAATCAGCCCCAGCATTTT	CASRGHPSNQPQHF
TRBD2	TRBV7-3	.	TRBJ2-5	TGTGCCAGCAGCTTAAGTGCGGGGGGCTGGGAGACCCAGTACTTC	CASSLSAGGWETQYF
.	TRBV7-9	.	TRBJ2-5	TGTGCCAGCAGCTCCTCCCTAGAGACCCAGTACTTC	CASSSSLETQYF
TRBD2	TRBV5-1	.	TRBJ2-2	TGCGCCAGCAGTAGCGGGGGGGACACCGGGGAGCTGTTTTTT	CASSSGGDTGELFF
.	TRBV6-1	.	TRBJ2-5	TGTGCCAGCAGTGAAGCGCCGGGAGAGACCCAGTACTTC	CASSEAPGETQYF
TRBD2	TRBV19	.	TRBJ2-5	TGTGCCAGTAGATATAGCGGGGGGGCCGGGGAGACCCAGTACTTC	CASRYSGGAGETQYF
.	TRBV28	.	TRBJ2-1	TGTGCCAGCGGGCGAGATCGCTCCTACAATGAGCAGTTCTTC	CASGRDRSYNEQFF
TRBD1	TRBV4-1	.	TRBJ1-2	TGCGCCAGCAGCCAAGATAACTCGGGACAGGGCTATGGCTACACCTTC	CASSQDNSGQGYGYTF
.	TRBV2	.	TRBJ2-1	TGTGCCAGCAGCTACAGGGATGAGCAGTTCTTC	CASSYRDEQFF
.	TRBV19	.	TRBJ1-5	TGTGCCAGTAGTTGGTTGGGGGGACAGCCCCAGCATTTT	CASSWLGGQPQHF
TRBD1	TRBV5-1	.	TRBJ1-6	TGCGCCAGCAGCCCGGGACAGACTGATAATTCACCCCTCCACTTT	CASSPGQTDNSPLHF
.	TRBV11-2	.	TRBJ2-7	TGTGCCAGCAGCCCCCAACTCTACGAGCAGTACTTC	CASSPQLYEQYF
TRBD2	TRBV5-6	.	TRBJ2-5	TGTGCCAGCAGCGGAGGACTAGCGGGAGCTCAAGAGACCCAGTACTTC	CASSGGLAGAQETQYF
.	TRBV20-1	.	TRBJ1-1	TGCAGTGCTAGTAGTCTGATACATACTGAAGCTTTCTTT	CSASSLIHTEAFF
TRBD1	TRBV5-1	.	TRBJ1-2	TGCGCCAGCAGCTCATCTCGGACAGGGGGCCCTAACTATGGCTACACCTTC	CASSSSRTGGPNYGYTF
TRBD1	TRBV9	.	TRBJ2-5	TGTGCCAGCAGCGTCACGGACAGGGCGGGAGAGACCCAGTACTTC	CASSVTDRAGETQYF
TRBD1	TRBV5-1	.	TRBJ1-4	TGCGCCAGCAGCTTGGAGGGGACAGAGGAAAAACTGTTTTTT	CASSLEGTEEKLFF
TRBD2	TRBV7-3	.	TRBJ2-3	TGTGCCAGCAGCTTAAAGGGAGCTCGGACTAGCGGGACAGGGGATACGCAGTATTTT	CASSLKGARTSGTGDTQYF
TRBD1	TRBV7-3	.	TRBJ1-2	TGTGCCAGCAGCTTAGGGGACAGTCCTAACTATGGCTACACCTTC	CASSLGDSPNYGYTF
.	TRBV30	.	TRBJ1-2	TGTGCCTGGAGCGACTCAGGGGTAGGGGGCTACACCTTC	CAWSDSGVGGYTF
TRBD1	TRBV19	.	TRBJ2-3	TGTGCCAGTAGTTGGGGACAGGATGCAGATACGCAGTATTTT	CASSWGQDADTQYF
.	TRBV18	.	TRBJ2-3	TGTGCCAGCTCCCAACAAATCGTGCAGGGTAGCACAGATACGCAGTATTTT	CASSQQIVQGSTDTQYF
TRBD1	TRBV10-3	.	TRBJ1-1	TGTGCCATCAGTGATGGACAGGGGTCGAACACTGAAGCTTTCTTT	CAISDGQGSNTEAFF
TRBD2	TRBV5-1	.	TRBJ2-5	TGCGCCAGCAGCTTAGCGGGGGCCGCCCGTGAGACCCAGTACTTC	CASSLAGAARETQYF
TRBD2	TRBV5-4	.	TRBJ2-3	TGTGCCAGCAGCTTGGGACTAGCGGTAGATACGCAGTATTTT	CASSLGLAVDTQYF
.	TRBV15	.	TRBJ2-7	TGTGCCACCAGCACAAACAGGGGAGGCGGGGTCTACGAGCAGTACTTC	CATSTNRGGGVYEQYF
.	TRBV4-3	.	TRBJ1-1	TGCGCCAGCAGCCAAGACAGGGTGGGCACTGAAGCTTTCTTT	CASSQDRVGTEAFF
.	TRBV3-1/TRBV3-2	.	TRBJ1-2	TGTGCCAGCAGCATCCAGGGAAACTATGGCTACACCTTC	CASSIQGNYGYTF
.	TRBV5-1	.	TRBJ1-3	TGCGCCAGCAGCTTTGAGGGAGGAGGAAACACCATATATTTT	CASSFEGGGNTIYF
.	TRBV18	.	TRBJ1-5	TGTGCCAGCTCACCACCACTATGGGGGGGGACCCTTTATAGCAATCAGCCCCAGCATTTT	CASSPPLWGGTLYSNQPQHF
.	TRBV5-6	.	TRBJ1-3	TGTGCCAGCAGCTTGGATGGCAGGGCCGGAAACACCATATATTTT	CASSLDGRAGNTIYF
.	TRBV6-5	.	TRBJ1-5	TGTGCCAGCAGCCTGGGGGGGGTAGGCAATCAGCCCCAGCATTTT	CASSLGGVGNQPQHF
.	TRBV11-3	.	TRBJ2-5	TGTGCCAGCAGCTTAGGAGTAGGGGTGCGAGAGACCCAGTACTTC	CASSLGVGVRETQYF
.	TRBV5-1	.	TRBJ1-1	TGCGCCAGCAGCTTAGCCCCTCCCGGGAGCGCCTTCACTGAAGCTTTCTTT	CASSLAPPGSAFTEAFF
TRBD2	TRBV6-5	.	TRBJ2-7	TGTGCCAGCAGTACAGCGGGGGGTCACTCCTACGAGCAGTACTTC	CASSTAGGHSYEQYF
.	TRBV15	.	TRBJ1-5	TGTGCCACCAGCAGAGGGCAGGGTCGCAATCAGCCCCAGCATTTT	CATSRGQGRNQPQHF
TRBD2	TRBV4-1	.	TRBJ2-5	TGCGCCAGCAGCCAAGATGGGACTAGCGCGGAGACCCAGTACTTC	CASSQDGTSAETQYF
TRBD1	TRBV24-1	.	TRBJ2-2	TGTGCCACCAGTGACCACTCTACAGGGGTTACGAACACCGGGGAGCTGTTTTTT	CATSDHSTGVTNTGELFF
TRBD2	TRBV7-9	.	TRBJ2-1	TGTGCCAGCGGCCGGGGGGATGAGCAGTTCTTC	CASGRGDEQFF
TRBD2	TRBV7-2	.	TRBJ2-3	TGTGCCAGCAGCTTACAGCGGGGGGCCACAGATACGCAGTATTTT	CASSLQRGATDTQYF
TRBD1	TRBV19	.	TRBJ2-1	TGTGCCAGTAGTATGAGGACAGGGGGCAAAAATGAGCAGTTCTTC	CASSMRTGGKNEQFF
.	TRBV4-1	.	TRBJ1-6	TGCGCCAGCAGCCAAGAAGGCGGGGCTTCACCCCTCCACTTT	CASSQEGGASPLHF
.	TRBV18	.	TRBJ1-5	TGTGCCAGCTCACCAGGGGAGGGCAATAGCAATCAGCCCCAGCATTTT	CASSPGEGNSNQPQHF
TRBD1	TRBV27	few	TRBJ1-6	TGTGCCAGCAGTAACGTCAGGGGGCAATCCTATAATTCACCCCTCCACTTT	CASSNVRGQSYNSPLHF
.	TRBV9	once	TRBJ2-1	TGTGCCAGCACCCTGGGAGGTAGCTCCTACAATGAGCAGTTCTTC	CASTLGGSSYNEQFF
.	TRBV18	.	TRBJ2-7	TGTGCCAGCTCAGCAGGGTTCTCCTACGAGCAGTACTTC	CASSAGFSYEQYF
.	TRBV21-1	once	TRBJ2-7	TGTGCCAGCAGCACGATCCGGGGGGCATCCTACGAGCAGTACTTC	CASSTIRGASYEQYF
TRBD2	TRBV30	once	TRBJ2-3	TGTGCCTGGAGTGGGGGCGGACTAGCGGCGCAGTATTTT	CAWSGGGLAAQYF
TRBD1	TRBV29-1	.	TRBJ2-3	TGCAGCATCGGACAGGGATCGACGGGCACAGATACGCAGTATTTT	CSIGQGSTGTDTQYF
TRBD1	TRBV5-1	.	TRBJ2-4	TGCGCCAGCAGCCCTGGGACAGCAACGGGCATTCAGTACTTC	CASSPGTATGIQYF
TRBD1	TRBV7-2	.	TRBJ2-7	TGTGCCAGCAGCCCCCAGACAGGGAACACCTACGAGCAGTACTTC	CASSPQTGNTYEQYF